The entry below gives a single TCR beta chain sequence along with its context. The antigen is unknown. Study processing details: Filtering was not the same, since immunoSEQ gave junction-only sequences without quality scores. Some clones are missing from TCRdb's copy, which holds only in-frame ones; the method was immunoSEQ multiplex PCR. For V, J and clone size, that table is used; D and trimming come from the DNA. Of around 1.1 million clones in the sample, 75% to 85% were seen once. The sample originates from a study of shared clonotypes between healthy human individuals. The CDR3 is made up of 14 amino acids. The ends were cut back, 0 bases at V and 6 bases at J, with 11 bases in the middle. Germline CDR1 SGDLS, CDR2 YYNGEE. Study-wide findings and caveats: Generation probabilities of non-shared clonotypes were lower (relative to those shared by all four donors). Naive CD4 clonotypes overlapped across several donors at roughly 5.1%.

This sequence joins TRBV9 and TRBJ2-3; no firm D call. This TCR was sampled from a man aged 18 to 29 in good health. Some clones in this sample may be carry-over from other donors' samples. The sample comprised memory CD4+ T cells from PBMCs. The subset is: CD45RA-negative fraction. This chain's CDR3 is CASSVEDQPDTQYF. DNA of the CDR3: TGTGCCAGCAGCGTAGAGGACCAACCGGATACGCAGTATTTT.